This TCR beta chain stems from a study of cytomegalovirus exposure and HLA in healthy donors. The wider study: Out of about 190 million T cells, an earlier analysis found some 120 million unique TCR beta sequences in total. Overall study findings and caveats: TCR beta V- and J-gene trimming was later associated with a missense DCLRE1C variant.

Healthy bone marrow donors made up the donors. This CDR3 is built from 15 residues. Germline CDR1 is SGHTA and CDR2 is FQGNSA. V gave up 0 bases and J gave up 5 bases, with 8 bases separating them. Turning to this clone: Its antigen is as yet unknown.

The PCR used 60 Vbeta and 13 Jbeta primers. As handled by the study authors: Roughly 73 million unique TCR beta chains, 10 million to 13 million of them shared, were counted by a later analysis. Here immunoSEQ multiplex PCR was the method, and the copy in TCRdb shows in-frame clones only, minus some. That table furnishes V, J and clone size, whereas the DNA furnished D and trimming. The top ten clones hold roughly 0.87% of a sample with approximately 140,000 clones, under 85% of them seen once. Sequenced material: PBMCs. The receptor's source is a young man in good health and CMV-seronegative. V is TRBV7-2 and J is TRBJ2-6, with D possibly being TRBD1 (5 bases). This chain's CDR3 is CASSLAQGWANVLTF. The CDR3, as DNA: TGTGCCAGCAGCTTAGCGCAGGGCTGGGCCAACGTCCTGACTTTC.